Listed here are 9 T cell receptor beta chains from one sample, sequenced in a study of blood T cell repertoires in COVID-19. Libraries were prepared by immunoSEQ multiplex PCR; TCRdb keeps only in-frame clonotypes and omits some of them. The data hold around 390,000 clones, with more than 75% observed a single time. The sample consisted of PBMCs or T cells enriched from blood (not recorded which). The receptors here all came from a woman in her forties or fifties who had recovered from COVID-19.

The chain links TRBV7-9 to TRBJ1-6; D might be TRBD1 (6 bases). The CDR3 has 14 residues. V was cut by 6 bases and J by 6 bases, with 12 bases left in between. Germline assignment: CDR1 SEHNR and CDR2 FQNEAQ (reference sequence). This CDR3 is CASSSGTTNSPLHF. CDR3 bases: TGTGCCAGCAGTTCCGGGACAACTAATTCACCCCTCCACTTT.

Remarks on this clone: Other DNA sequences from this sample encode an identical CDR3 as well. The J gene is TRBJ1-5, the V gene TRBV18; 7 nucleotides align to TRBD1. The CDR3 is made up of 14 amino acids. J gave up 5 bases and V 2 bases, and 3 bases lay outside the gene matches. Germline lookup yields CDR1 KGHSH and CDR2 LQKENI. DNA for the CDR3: TGTGCCAGCTCACCAGTTCAGGGGGATCAGCCCCAGCATTTT. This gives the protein CASSPVQGDQPQHF. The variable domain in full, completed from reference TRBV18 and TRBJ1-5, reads NAGVMQNPRHLVRRRGQEARLRCSPMKGHSHVYWYRQLPEEGLKFMVYLQKENIIDESGMPKERFSAEFPKEGPSILRIQQVVRGDSAAYFCASSPVQGDQPQHFGDGTRLSIL.

This CDR3 reads CASSYSYSLNTEAFF. The CDR3 bases are TGTGCCAGCAGTTACTCCTACAGCTTGAACACTGAAGCTTTCTTT. V usage is TRBV6-5 and J usage is TRBJ1-1, with D unresolved. Between the trimmed V and J ends, which lost 0 bases and 0 bases, there was a span of 8 bases. The CDR3 extends over 15 amino acids. Germline V gene data show CDR1 as MNHEY and CDR2 as SVGAGI.

CDR3 sequence (DNA): TGTGCCAGCAGTTACGGAGGCGGGGAGTATGAAAAACTGTTTTTT. Its protein product is CASSYGGGEYEKLFF. This chain connects TRBV6-5 to TRBJ1-4; unclear D gene. CDR3 length equals 15 residues. Trimming removed 2 bases from V and 6 bases from J, with 13 bases in between. Looked up from germline, CDR1 is MNHEY and CDR2 is SVGAGI.

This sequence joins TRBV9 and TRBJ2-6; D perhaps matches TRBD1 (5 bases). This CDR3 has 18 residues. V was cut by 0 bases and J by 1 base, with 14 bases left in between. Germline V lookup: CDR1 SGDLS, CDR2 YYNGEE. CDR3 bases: TGTGCCAGCAGCGTAGGGGGCGGCGTAGGATCTGGGGCCAACGTCCTGACTTTC. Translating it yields CASSVGGGVGSGANVLTF.

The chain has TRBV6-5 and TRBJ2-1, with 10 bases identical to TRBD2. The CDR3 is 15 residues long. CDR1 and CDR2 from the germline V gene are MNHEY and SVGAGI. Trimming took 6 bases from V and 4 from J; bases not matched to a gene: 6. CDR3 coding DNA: TGTGCCAGCAGCCCGGGGACTAGCGAATACAATGAGCAGTTCTTC. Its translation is CASSPGTSEYNEQFF.

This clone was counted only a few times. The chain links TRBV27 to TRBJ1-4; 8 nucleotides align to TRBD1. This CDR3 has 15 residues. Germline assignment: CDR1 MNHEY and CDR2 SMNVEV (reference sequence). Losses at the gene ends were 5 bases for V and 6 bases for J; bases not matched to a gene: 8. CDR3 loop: CASSRWTGKDEKLFF. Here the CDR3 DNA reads TGTGCCAGCAGTAGGTGGACAGGGAAAGATGAAAAACTGTTTTTT. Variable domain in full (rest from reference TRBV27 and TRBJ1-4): EAQVTQNPRYLITVTGKKLTVTCSQNMNHEYMSWYRQDPGLGLRQIYYSMNVEVTDKGDVPEGYKVSRKEKRNFPLILESPSPNQTSLYFCASSRWTGKDEKLFFGSGTQLSVL.

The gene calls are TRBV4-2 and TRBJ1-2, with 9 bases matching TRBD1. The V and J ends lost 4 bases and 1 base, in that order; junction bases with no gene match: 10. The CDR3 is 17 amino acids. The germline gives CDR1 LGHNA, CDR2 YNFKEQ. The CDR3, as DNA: TGTGCCAGCAGCCCGCAAAGGACAGGGGCCTTTAACTATGGCTACACCTTC. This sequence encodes CASSPQRTGAFNYGYTF.

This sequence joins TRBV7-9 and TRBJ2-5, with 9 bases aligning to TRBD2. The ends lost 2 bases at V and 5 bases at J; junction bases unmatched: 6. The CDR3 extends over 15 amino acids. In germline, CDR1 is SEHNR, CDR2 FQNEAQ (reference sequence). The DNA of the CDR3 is TGTGCCAGCAGCTTACTAGCGGGGCGGGGGGAGACCCAGTACTTC. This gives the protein CASSLLAGRGETQYF.